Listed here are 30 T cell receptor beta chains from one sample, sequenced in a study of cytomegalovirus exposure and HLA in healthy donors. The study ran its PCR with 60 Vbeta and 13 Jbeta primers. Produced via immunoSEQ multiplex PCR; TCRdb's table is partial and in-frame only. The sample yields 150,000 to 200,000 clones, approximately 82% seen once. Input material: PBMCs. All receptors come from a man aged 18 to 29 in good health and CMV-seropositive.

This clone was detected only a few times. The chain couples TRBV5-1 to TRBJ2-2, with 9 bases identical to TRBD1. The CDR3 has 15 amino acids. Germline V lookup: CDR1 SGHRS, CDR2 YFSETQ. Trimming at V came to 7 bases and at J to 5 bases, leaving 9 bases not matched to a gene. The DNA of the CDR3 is TGCGCCAGCCTGGCGGGCGACAGGGGGACCGGGGAGCTGTTTTTT. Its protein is CASLAGDRGTGELFF.

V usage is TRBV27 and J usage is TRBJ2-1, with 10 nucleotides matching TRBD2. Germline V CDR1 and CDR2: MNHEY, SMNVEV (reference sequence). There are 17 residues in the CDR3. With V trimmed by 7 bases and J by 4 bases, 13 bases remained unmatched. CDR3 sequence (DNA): TGTGCCAGCACTCCCGGGAGCGGGAGGGCCTTTTACAATGAGCAGTTCTTC. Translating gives CASTPGSGRAFYNEQFF.

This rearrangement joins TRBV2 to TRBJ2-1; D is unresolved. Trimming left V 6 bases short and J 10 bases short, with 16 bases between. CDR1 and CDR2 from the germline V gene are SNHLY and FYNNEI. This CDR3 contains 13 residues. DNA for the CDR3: TGTGCCAGCAGCCAACCTTTTGAGAGAGAGCAGTTCTTC. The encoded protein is CASSQPFEREQFF.

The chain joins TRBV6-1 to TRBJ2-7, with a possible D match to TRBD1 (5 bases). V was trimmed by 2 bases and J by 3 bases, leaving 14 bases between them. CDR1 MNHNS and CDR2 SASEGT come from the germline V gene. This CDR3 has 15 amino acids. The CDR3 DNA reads TGTGCCAGCAGTGAATTTCCAGGGTCCCTCTACGAGCAGTACTTC. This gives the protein CASSEFPGSLYEQYF.

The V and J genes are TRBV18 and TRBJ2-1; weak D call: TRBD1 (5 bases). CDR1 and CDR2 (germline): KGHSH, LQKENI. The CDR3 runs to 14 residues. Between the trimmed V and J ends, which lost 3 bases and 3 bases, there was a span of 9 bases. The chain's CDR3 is CASSPQTDYNEQFF. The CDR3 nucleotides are TGTGCCAGCTCACCGCAGACAGACTACAATGAGCAGTTCTTC.

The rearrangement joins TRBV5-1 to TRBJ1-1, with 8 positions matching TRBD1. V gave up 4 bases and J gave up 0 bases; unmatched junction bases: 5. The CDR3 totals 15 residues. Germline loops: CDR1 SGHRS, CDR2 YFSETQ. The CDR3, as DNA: TGCGCCAGCAGCCAGGGGGCAGGGGTGAACACTGAAGCTTTCTTT. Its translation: CASSQGAGVNTEAFF.

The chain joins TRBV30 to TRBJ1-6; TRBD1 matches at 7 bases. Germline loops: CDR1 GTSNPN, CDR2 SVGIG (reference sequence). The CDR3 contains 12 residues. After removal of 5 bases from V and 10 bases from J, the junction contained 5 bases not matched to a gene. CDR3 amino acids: CAWDDRVSPLHF. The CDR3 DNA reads TGTGCCTGGGACGACAGGGTCTCACCCCTCCACTTT. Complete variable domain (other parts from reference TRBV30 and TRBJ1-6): SQTIHQWPATLVQPVGSPLSLECTVEGTSNPNLYWYRQAAGRGLQLLFYSVGIGQISSEVPQNLSASRPQDRQFILSSKKLLLSDSGFYLCAWDDRVSPLHFGNGTRLTVT.

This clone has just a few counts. CDR3 in amino acids: CASSPGSLMAGELFF. CDR3 DNA: TGTGCCAGCAGTCCAGGGTCACTAATGGCCGGGGAGCTGTTTTTT. The V gene is TRBV28, the J gene TRBJ2-2, with D perhaps matching TRBD1 (5 bases). The V gene lost 5 bases and the J gene lost 6 bases, with 16 bases spanning the gap. CDR3 length: 15 amino acids. Germline V lookup: CDR1 MDHEN, CDR2 SYDVKM.

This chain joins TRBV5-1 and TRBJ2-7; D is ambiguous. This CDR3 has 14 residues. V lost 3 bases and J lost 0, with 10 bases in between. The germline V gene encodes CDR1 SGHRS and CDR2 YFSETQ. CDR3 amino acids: CASSSNPSSYEQYF. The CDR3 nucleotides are TGCGCCAGCAGCTCGAACCCGAGCTCCTACGAGCAGTACTTC.

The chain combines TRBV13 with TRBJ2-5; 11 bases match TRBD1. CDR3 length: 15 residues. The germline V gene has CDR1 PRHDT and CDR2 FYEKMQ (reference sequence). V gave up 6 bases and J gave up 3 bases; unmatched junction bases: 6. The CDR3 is CASRPPGQGEETQYF. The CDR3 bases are TGTGCCAGCAGGCCTCCGGGACAGGGGGAAGAGACCCAGTACTTC.

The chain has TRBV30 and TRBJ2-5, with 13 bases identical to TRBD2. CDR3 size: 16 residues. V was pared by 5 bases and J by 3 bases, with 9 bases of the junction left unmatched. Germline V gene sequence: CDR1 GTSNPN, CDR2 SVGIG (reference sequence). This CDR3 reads CAWSLYGLAGEETQYF. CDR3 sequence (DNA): TGTGCCTGGTCTTTATATGGACTAGCGGGAGAAGAGACCCAGTACTTC. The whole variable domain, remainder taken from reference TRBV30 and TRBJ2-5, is SQTIHQWPATLVQPVGSPLSLECTVEGTSNPNLYWYRQAAGRGLQLLFYSVGIGQISSEVPQNLSASRPQDRQFILSSKKLLLSDSGFYLCAWSLYGLAGEETQYFGPGTRLLVL.

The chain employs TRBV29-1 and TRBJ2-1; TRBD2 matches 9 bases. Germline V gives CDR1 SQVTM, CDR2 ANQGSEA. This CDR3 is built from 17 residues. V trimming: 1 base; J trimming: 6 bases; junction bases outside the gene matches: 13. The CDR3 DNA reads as TGCAGCGTTGAAGGGCTGGTTTTTGGGACTAGCCCCAATGAGCAGTTCTTC. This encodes CSVEGLVFGTSPNEQFF.

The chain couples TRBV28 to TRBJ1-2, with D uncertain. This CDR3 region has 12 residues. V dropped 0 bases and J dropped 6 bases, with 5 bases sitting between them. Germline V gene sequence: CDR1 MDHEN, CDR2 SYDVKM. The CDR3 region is CASSLWRDGYTF. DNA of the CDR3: TGTGCCAGCAGTTTATGGAGGGATGGCTACACCTTC.

As DNA, the CDR3 is TGTGCCAGCAGCTTTCTTAAGACAGGGGGCGAAGATACGCAGTATTTT. Amino acid sequence: CASSFLKTGGEDTQYF. The chain carries TRBV7-2 and TRBJ2-3, with 10 bases lining up with TRBD1. CDR3 length: 16 amino acids. Trimming cost V 3 bases and J 5 bases; bases outside gene matches: 8. Germline V gives CDR1 SGHTA, CDR2 FQGNSA.

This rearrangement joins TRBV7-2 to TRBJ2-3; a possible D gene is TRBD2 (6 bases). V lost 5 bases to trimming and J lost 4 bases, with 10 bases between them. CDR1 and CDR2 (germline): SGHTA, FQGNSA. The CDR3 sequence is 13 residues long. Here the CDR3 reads CASSGTLADTQYF. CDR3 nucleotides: TGTGCCAGCAGCGGGACTCTCGCAGATACGCAGTATTTT.

For the CDR3, the DNA is TGTGCCAGTAGTCCCGCAGGGGATGGGTCCTACGAGCAGTACTTC. This gives the protein CASSPAGDGSYEQYF. The V and J genes are TRBV19 and TRBJ2-7, with TRBD1 as a possible D gene (6 bases). This CDR3 is 15 amino acids long. Per the germline V gene, CDR1 is LNHDA and CDR2 is SQIVND (reference sequence). With 5 bases removed from V and 1 base from J, the gap between germline ends came to 15 bases.

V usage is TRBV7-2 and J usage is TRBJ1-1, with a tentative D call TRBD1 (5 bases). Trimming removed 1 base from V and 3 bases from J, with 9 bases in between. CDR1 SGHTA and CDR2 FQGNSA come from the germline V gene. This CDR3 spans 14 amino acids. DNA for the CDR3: TGTGCCAGCAGCTTAGGCGCGGGGCACACTGAAGCTTTCTTT. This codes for CASSLGAGHTEAFF.

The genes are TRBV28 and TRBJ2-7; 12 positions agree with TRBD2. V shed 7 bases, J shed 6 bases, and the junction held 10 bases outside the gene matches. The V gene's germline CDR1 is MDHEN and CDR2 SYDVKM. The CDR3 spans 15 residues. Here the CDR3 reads CASTPSGRADSEQYF. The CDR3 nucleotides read TGTGCCAGCACACCTAGCGGGAGGGCCGACAGCGAGCAGTACTTC.

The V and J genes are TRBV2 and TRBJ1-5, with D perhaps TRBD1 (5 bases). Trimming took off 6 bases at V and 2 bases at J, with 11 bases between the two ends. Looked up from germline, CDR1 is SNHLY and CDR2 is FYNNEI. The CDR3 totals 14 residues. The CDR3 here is CASRTGWGNQPQHF. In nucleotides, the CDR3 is TGTGCCAGCAGAACAGGTTGGGGCAATCAGCCCCAGCATTTT.

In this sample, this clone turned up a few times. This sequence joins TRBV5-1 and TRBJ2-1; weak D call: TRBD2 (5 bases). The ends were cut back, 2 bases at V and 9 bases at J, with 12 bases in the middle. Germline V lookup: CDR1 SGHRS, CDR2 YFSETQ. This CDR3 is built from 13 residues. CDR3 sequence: CASSFPTEGEQFF. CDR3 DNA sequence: TGCGCCAGCAGCTTCCCGACTGAGGGTGAGCAGTTCTTC.

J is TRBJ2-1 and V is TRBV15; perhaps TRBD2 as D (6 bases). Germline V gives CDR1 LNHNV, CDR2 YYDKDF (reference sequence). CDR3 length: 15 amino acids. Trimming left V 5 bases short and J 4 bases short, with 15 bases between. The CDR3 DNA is TGTGCCACCAGCGCCGGGGTAGCGGAGTACAATGAGCAGTTCTTC. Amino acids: CATSAGVAEYNEQFF.

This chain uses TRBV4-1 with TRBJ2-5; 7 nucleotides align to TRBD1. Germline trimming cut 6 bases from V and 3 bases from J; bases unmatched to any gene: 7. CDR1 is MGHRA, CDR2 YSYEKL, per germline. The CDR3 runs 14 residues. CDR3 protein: CASSHRDREETQYF. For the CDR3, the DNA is TGCGCCAGCAGTCACCGGGACAGAGAAGAGACCCAGTACTTC.

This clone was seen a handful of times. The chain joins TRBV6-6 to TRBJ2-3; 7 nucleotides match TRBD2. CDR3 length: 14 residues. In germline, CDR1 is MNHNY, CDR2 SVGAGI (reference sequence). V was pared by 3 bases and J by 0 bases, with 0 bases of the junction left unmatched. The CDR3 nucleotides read TGTGCCAGCAGTTATAGCGGGAGCACAGATACGCAGTATTTT. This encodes CASSYSGSTDTQYF.

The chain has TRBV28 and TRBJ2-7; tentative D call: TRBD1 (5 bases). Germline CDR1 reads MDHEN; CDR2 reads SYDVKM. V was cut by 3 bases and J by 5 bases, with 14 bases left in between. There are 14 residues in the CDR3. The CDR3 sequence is CASSLLSQGDEQYF. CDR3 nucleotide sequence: TGTGCCAGCAGTTTGCTTAGTCAAGGGGACGAGCAGTACTTC. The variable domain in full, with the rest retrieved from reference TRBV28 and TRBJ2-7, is DVKVTQSSRYLVKRTGEKVFLECVQDMDHENMFWYRQDPGLGLRLIYFSYDVKMKEKGDIPEGYSVSREKKERFSLILESASTNQTSMYLCASSLLSQGDEQYFGPGTRLTVT.

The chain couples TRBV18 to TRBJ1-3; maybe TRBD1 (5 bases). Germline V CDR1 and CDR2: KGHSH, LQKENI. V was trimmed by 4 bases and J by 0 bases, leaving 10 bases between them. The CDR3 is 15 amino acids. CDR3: CASSRGARSGNTIYF. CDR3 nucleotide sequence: TGTGCCAGCTCACGCGGGGCTCGCTCTGGAAACACCATATATTTT. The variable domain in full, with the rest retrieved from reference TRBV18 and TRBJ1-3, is NAGVMQNPRHLVRRRGQEARLRCSPMKGHSHVYWYRQLPEEGLKFMVYLQKENIIDESGMPKERFSAEFPKEGPSILRIQQVVRGDSAAYFCASSRGARSGNTIYFGEGSWLTVV.

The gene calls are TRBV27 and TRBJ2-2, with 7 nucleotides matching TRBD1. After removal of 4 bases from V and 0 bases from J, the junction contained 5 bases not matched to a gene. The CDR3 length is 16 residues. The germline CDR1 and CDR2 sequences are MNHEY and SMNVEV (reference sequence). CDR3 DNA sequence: TGTGCCAGCAGTTCGACAGGGACCGCGAACACCGGGGAGCTGTTTTTT. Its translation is CASSSTGTANTGELFF.

The CDR3 region is CASSKTAMNTEAFF. The CDR3 DNA is TGTGCCAGCAGCAAAACAGCCATGAACACTGAAGCTTTCTTT. V gene TRBV7-3 combines with J gene TRBJ1-1; no clear D gene. The CDR3 extends over 14 amino acids. Germline lookup yields CDR1 SGHTA and CDR2 FQGTGA. The V end lost 5 bases, the J end lost 0 bases, and 10 bases lay between the germline ends.

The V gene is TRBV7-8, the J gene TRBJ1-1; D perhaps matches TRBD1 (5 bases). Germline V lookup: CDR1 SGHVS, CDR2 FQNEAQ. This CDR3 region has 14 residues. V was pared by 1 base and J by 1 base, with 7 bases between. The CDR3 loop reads CASSLDTGNTEAFF. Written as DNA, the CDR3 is TGTGCCAGCAGCTTAGACACAGGGAACACTGAAGCTTTCTTT.

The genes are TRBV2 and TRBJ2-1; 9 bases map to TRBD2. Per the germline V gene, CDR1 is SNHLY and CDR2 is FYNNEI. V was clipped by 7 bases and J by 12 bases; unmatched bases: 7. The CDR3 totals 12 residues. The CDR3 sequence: CASNPPSGMQFF. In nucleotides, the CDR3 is TGTGCCAGCAACCCACCTAGCGGGATGCAGTTCTTC.

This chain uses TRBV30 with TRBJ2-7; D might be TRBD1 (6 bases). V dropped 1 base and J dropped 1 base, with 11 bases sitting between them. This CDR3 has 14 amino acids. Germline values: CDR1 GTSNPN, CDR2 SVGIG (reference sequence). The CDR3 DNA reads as TGTGCCTGGAGTGACCCAGGGGCTTCCTACGAGCAGTACTTC. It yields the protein CAWSDPGASYEQYF.